This TCR beta chain was identified during a study of blood T cell repertoires in COVID-19. Study-wide context: Acute and convalescent COVID-19 samples came from the United States, Italy and Spain. Sources were T cells, B-cell-depleted T cells, or PBMCs; the material itself was cDNA or gDNA.

Authors' analysis steps: Estimation of nucleated cell counts relied on the amplification of reference gene primers. Sequenced by immunoSEQ multiplex PCR; TCRdb stores in-frame clones only, minus some. Clonal size and the V and J genes are those of that table, whereas D and trimming came from the DNA. The profile shows around 250,000 clones, more than 75% of them singletons. Per germline, CDR1 MNHEY and CDR2 SMNVEV (reference sequence). V lost 7 bases and J 8 bases, leaving 9 bases between the germline ends. This CDR3 is built from 11 residues. The receptor was derived from a woman between 65 and 79 years old with active or convalescent COVID-19. The chain has TRBV27 and TRBJ2-4; TRBD2 might be the D (5 bases). Sequenced sample: peripheral blood. DNA for the CDR3: TGTGCCAGCACCGGGGATCACATTCAGTACTTC. Amino acid sequence: CASTGDHIQYF.